These 11 T cell receptor beta chains share one sample of origin, sequenced in a study of blood T cell repertoires in COVID-19 (dated by TCRdb to about 2020). Library prep was done by the immunoSEQ multiplex PCR assay. Imported from immuneACCESS, the table was reduced by TCRdb to in-frame sequences with V and J called. These copies leave out some clones; in studies compared against another copy, an unresolved V gene accounts for under half, and the cause of the remainder is not known. The sample table shows 150,000 to 200,000 clones, and approximately 77% are seen once. The top ten clonotypes cover about 10% of the sample. The sample consisted of peripheral blood. The source is a woman older than 75 with active or convalescent COVID-19.

The chain carries TRBV6-1 and TRBJ2-3; the D gene is possibly TRBD2 (6 bases). The CDR3 has 15 amino acids. Germline loops: CDR1 MNHNS, CDR2 SASEGT. The germline V and J ends were trimmed by 3 bases and 0 bases, with 10 bases remaining between them. DNA for the CDR3: TGTGCCAGCAGTGACCTCAGCGGGAGCACAGATACGCAGTATTTT. It codes for CASSDLSGSTDTQYF.

The rearrangement joins TRBV3-1 (or the pseudogene TRBV3-2) to TRBJ2-2, with D maybe TRBD1 (5 bases). Germline V lookup: CDR1 LGHDT, CDR2 YNNKEL (reference sequence). The ends were cut back, 1 base at V and 2 bases at J, with 8 bases in the middle. The CDR3 is 15 residues long. The CDR3 coding sequence is TGTGCCAGCAGCCAAGGGCAGGGCAACACCGGGGAGCTGTTTTTT. Residues: CASSQGQGNTGELFF.

The chain has TRBV9 and TRBJ2-3, with 10 bases that match TRBD2. Looked up from germline, CDR1 is SGDLS and CDR2 is YYNGEE. The CDR3 is 16 residues long. V gave up 2 bases and J gave up 8 bases; unmatched junction bases: 11. Here the CDR3 reads CASSVASGGGAGTQYF. CDR3 nucleotides: TGTGCCAGCAGCGTCGCCAGCGGGGGGGGCGCGGGTACGCAGTATTTT. Full variable domain (remainder filled in from reference TRBV9 and TRBJ2-3): DSGVTQTPKHLITATGQRVTLRCSPRSGDLSVYWYQQSLDQGLQFLIQYYNGEERAKGNILERFSAQQFPDLHSELNLSSLELGDSALYFCASSVASGGGAGTQYFGPGTRLTVL.

The chain links TRBV27 to TRBJ1-2; D gene unclear. Trimming stripped 4 bases from V and 4 bases from J, with 13 bases between. The CDR3 has 14 residues. Germline assignment: CDR1 MNHEY and CDR2 SMNVEV (reference sequence). The CDR3 DNA reads TGTGCCAGCAGTTCGACTCCCACTGTCTATGGCTACACCTTC. This gives the protein CASSSTPTVYGYTF.

On this clone: At the DNA level, this CDR3 is encoded by other sequences in the same sample as well. V is TRBV9 and J is TRBJ2-2; D is uncertain. V lost 0 bases, J lost 6 bases, and 6 bases lay in between. The CDR3 is 13 residues long. Germline values: CDR1 SGDLS, CDR2 YYNGEE. The CDR3 here is CASSVARAGELFF. The CDR3 DNA reads TGTGCCAGCAGCGTAGCGCGTGCCGGGGAGCTGTTTTTT.

This sequence joins TRBV19 and TRBJ1-1, with 7 bases fitting TRBD1. J lost 6 bases, V lost 4 bases, and 11 bases had no gene match. Germline loops: CDR1 LNHDA, CDR2 SQIVND (reference sequence). The CDR3 loop spans 15 amino acids. Here the CDR3 reads CASSTEGARLSEAFF. CDR3 in DNA: TGTGCCAGTAGTACTGAGGGGGCGCGTCTGTCTGAAGCTTTCTTT.

The rearrangement uses TRBV20-1 and TRBJ2-1; D perhaps matches TRBD2 (6 bases). There are 16 residues in the CDR3. CDR1 and CDR2 (germline): DFQATT, SNEGSKA (reference sequence). Trimming stripped 3 bases from V and 2 bases from J, with 17 bases between. CDR3 DNA: TGCAGTGCTAGTCGAGCTGCGGGCGGGACCTACAATGAGCAGTTCTTC. Amino acids: CSASRAAGGTYNEQFF.

This clone turned up a few times. The J gene is TRBJ1-2, the V gene TRBV28; 8 nucleotides match TRBD1. Germline loops: CDR1 MDHEN, CDR2 SYDVKM. The CDR3 loop spans 15 amino acids. The V and J ends lost 1 base and 7 bases, in that order; junction bases with no gene match: 8. The CDR3: CASSLLLGQGGGYTF. DNA of the CDR3: TGTGCCAGCAGTTTATTGTTAGGACAGGGTGGTGGCTACACCTTC.

The chain is built from TRBV27 and TRBJ2-7, with D uncertain. The CDR3 loop spans 14 amino acids. Trimming took off 3 bases at V and 3 bases at J, with 12 bases between the two ends. The germline CDR1 and CDR2 sequences are MNHEY and SMNVEV (reference sequence). The CDR3 here is CASSFRGGLYEQYF. CDR3 nucleotides: TGTGCCAGCAGTTTTCGAGGCGGTCTCTACGAGCAGTACTTC.

The chain uses TRBV7-3 and TRBJ1-5, with D possibly TRBD1 on 6 matching bases. Trimming removed 5 bases at V and 4 bases at J, with 9 bases between. Per the germline V gene, CDR1 is SGHTA and CDR2 is FQGTGA. This CDR3 contains 13 residues. CDR3 sequence reads: CASSLDRNQPQHF. The CDR3 DNA reads TGTGCCAGCAGCCTCGACAGGAATCAGCCCCAGCATTTT.

The rearrangement joins TRBV5-1 to TRBJ1-1, with D hard to call. CDR3 length: 16 amino acids. Germline V CDR1 and CDR2: SGHRS, YFSETQ. The germline V and J ends were trimmed by 0 bases and 3 bases, with 15 bases remaining between them. The CDR3 nucleotides are TGCGCCAGCAGCTTGGCCCAGCGGCGCGAGTACACTGAAGCTTTCTTT. It specifies CASSLAQRREYTEAFF.